The source of this TCR beta chain is a study of T cell repertoires in aging, cancer and after chemotherapy. Study-wide context: Six age groups, ranging from 30 or younger to 70 or older, included the donors. Around 8.8 million TCR reads made up the full dataset. Study-level results: Rebound thymic output was suggested by rising median generation probability during chemotherapy in each cancer cohort. In healthy donors, age-related TCR diversity loss mainly reflected lost richness.

Peripheral blood genomic DNA, not sorted cells or RNA, was the template. As for this clonotype: Its antigen is currently unknown.

Rearranged V-D-J TRB sequences were amplified with a mixed TRB-A/B primer pool. TCRdb re-called the multiplex PCR reads through MiXCR, storing one row per CDR3 protein. The sample records approximately 6,500 distinct CDR3 sequences, under 40% being singletons. The CDR3 has 13 amino acids. Trimming took 6 bases from V and 4 from J, leaving 9 bases between them. The chain couples TRBV12-3 or TRBV12-4 to TRBJ1-4; tentative D call: TRBD1 (5 bases). The clonotype comes from a human donor with a blood cancer. Sequencing input: blood. CDR3 residues: CASRRGFNEKLFF. The CDR3 region has the DNA TGTGCCAGCAGGCGGGGCTTTAATGAAAAACTGTTTTTT.